This T cell receptor beta chain was captured in a study of cytomegalovirus exposure and HLA in healthy donors. The study ran its PCR with 60 Vbeta and 13 Jbeta primers. Method: immunoSEQ multiplex PCR; TCRdb's copy keeps in-frame clones and lacks some. This table holds under 250,000 clones, 70% to 80% found once. In this sample, this clone turned up a few times. What it binds is not known. CDR3 length: 15 amino acids. Trimming left V 1 base short and J 4 bases short, with 11 bases between. Germline CDR1 is MGHRA and CDR2 is YSYEKL. General study findings and limits: Among TCR sequences, most were rare, though some public TCRs appeared in many donors.

The chain couples TRBV4-1 to TRBJ2-1; D call uncertain. The TCR originated in a woman between 25 and 40 years old in good health and CMV-seropositive. Material for sequencing was PBMCs. As DNA, the CDR3 is TGCGCCAGCAGCCAAGCCAATCAGGCATACAATGAGCAGTTCTTC. Amino acid sequence: CASSQANQAYNEQFF.